A selection of T cell receptor beta chains follows, all from one sample in a study of T cells in Graves' hyperthyroidism and ophthalmopathy. TCRdb used MiXCR to reprocess the multiplex PCR reads, holding one entry per CDR3 protein. The sample has 550,000 to 650,000 distinct CDR3 sequences; roughly 15% are singletons. The sample comprised blood. These receptors were obtained from a woman aged 40 to 49 with Graves' hyperthyroidism. Each CDR3 is given with its conserved first and last residue. A D gene is named only where the DNA matches it firmly. Not every row has a clone size; where given, it reads once, few, many or a size class.

j_gene | d_gene | v_gene | abundance | CDR3nt | CDR3aa
TRBJ1-4 | - | TRBV7-2 | - | TGTGCCAGCAGCTTATCGTGGCAGAGAGAAAAACTGTTTTTT | CASSLSWQREKLFF
TRBJ1-1 | - | TRBV3-1 | few | TGTGCCAGCAGCCCCGAGACTCGAACTGAAGCTTTCTTT | CASSPETRTEAFF
TRBJ2-1 | TRBD2 | TRBV12-3/TRBV12-4 | many | TGTGCCAGCAGTTCCGGACTAGCGGGAGGAAGAGCTTCCTACAATGAGCAGTTCTTC | CASSSGLAGGRASYNEQFF
TRBJ2-1 | TRBD2 | TRBV28 | many | TGTGCCAGCAGCGGCCCTAGCGGGAGTCGGGGTGAGCAGTTCTTC | CASSGPSGSRGEQFF
TRBJ2-7 | TRBD2 | TRBV4-1 | many | TGCGCCAGCAGCCAGAGGGGCGGACTAGCGGGAGTCCTGAACGAGCAGTACTTC | CASSQRGGLAGVLNEQYF
TRBJ2-1 | - | TRBV2 | many | TGTGCCAGTGGGACACTTAACAATGAGCAGTTCTTC | CASGTLNNEQFF
TRBJ2-7 | - | TRBV13 | many | TGTGCCAGCAGCTTAACTAGGAGAGCGAGGGAGCAGTACTTC | CASSLTRRAREQYF
TRBJ2-1 | TRBD2 | TRBV6-1 | many | TGTGCCAGCAGTGAACCCCTGTCCATAGCGGGAGGGTATCATGAGCAGTTCTTC | CASSEPLSIAGGYHEQFF
TRBJ2-5 | - | TRBV7-7 | - | TGTGCTAGCAGCTTAGGTGACAAGGCCCAAGAGACCCAGTACTTC | CASSLGDKAQETQYF
TRBJ1-4 | - | TRBV3-1 | few | TGTGCCAGCAGCCAAGATCGAGACCGAACGAATGAAAAACTGTTTTTT | CASSQDRDRTNEKLFF
TRBJ1-1 | TRBD1 | TRBV19 | - | TGTGCCAGTACCTTAGGACAGGTAATGGGGAACACTGAAGCTTTCTTT | CASTLGQVMGNTEAFF
TRBJ2-7 | - | TRBV7-8 | many | TGTGCCAGCAGCTTATACGAAGGCTACGAGCAGTACTTC | CASSLYEGYEQYF
TRBJ2-6 | - | TRBV7-9 | few | TGTGCCAGCAGCGCCCCCTCTGGGGCCAACGTCCTGACTTTC | CASSAPSGANVLTF
TRBJ1-3 | TRBD1 | TRBV3-1 | - | TGTGCCAGCAGCCAAAGACAGGGGGCGACAGGAAACACCATATATTTT | CASSQRQGATGNTIYF
TRBJ2-7 | TRBD1 | TRBV27 | few | TGTGCCAGCAGTTTAATGGACAGGACCCTCGAGCAGTACTTC | CASSLMDRTLEQYF
TRBJ1-4 | - | TRBV5-8 | many | TGTGCCAGCAGCTTTCGGGGGGTGTATGAAAAACTGTTTTTT | CASSFRGVYEKLFF
TRBJ1-5 | TRBD1 | TRBV24-1 | few | TGTGCCACACAACCGGGACAGGGAAGCCAGCCCCAGCATTTT | CATQPGQGSQPQHF
TRBJ1-5 | - | TRBV6-1 | many | TGTGCCAGCAGTACGACAGGTCATAGCAATCAGCCCCAGCATTTT | CASSTTGHSNQPQHF
TRBJ2-7 | - | TRBV4-1 | - | TGCGCCAGCAGCCAAGATCCCCGGGCAATCCTTTCCTACGAGCAGTACTTC | CASSQDPRAILSYEQYF
TRBJ1-2 | TRBD1 | TRBV6-1 | many | TGTGCCAGCAGTCGACAGGGGATGGGTCTGGGCTATGGCTACACCTTC | CASSRQGMGLGYGYTF
TRBJ2-7 | - | TRBV4-2 | - | TGTGCCAGCAGCCCAAGAGGGATCTCCTACGAGCAGTACTTC | CASSPRGISYEQYF
TRBJ2-1 | TRBD1 | TRBV5-1 | many | TGCGCCAGCAGCTTGACGGGACAGAAATCCTACAATGAGCAGTTCTTC | CASSLTGQKSYNEQFF